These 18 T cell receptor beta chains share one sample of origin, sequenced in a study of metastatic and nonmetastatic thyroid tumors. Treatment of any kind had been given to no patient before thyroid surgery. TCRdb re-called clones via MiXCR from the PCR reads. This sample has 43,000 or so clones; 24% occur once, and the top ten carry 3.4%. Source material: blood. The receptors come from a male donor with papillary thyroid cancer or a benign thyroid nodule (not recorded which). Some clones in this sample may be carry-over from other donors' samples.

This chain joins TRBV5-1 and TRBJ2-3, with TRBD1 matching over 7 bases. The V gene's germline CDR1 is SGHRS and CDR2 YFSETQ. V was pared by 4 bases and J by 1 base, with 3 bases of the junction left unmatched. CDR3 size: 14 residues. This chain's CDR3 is CASSHGQGTDTQYF. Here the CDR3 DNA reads TGCGCCAGCAGCCACGGACAGGGCACAGATACGCAGTATTTT.

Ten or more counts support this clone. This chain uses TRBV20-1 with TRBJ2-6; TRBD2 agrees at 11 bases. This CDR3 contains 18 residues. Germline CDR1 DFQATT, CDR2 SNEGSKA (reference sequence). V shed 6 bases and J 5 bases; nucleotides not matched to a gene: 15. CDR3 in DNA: TGCAGTGCGACCCCAACTAGCGGGAGCACACCCTGGGCCAACGTCCTGACTTTC. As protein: CSATPTSGSTPWANVLTF.

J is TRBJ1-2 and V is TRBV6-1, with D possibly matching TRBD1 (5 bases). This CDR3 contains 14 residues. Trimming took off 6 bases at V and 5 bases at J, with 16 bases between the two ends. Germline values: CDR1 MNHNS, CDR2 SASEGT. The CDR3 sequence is CASRSPDMEYGYTF. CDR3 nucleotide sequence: TGTGCCAGCAGATCACCGGACATGGAATATGGCTACACCTTC.

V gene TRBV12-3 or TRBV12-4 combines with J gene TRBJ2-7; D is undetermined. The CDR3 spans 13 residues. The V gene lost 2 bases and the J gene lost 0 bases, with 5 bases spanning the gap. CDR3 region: CASSLHSSYEQYF. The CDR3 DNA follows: TGTGCCAGCAGTTTACACTCCTCCTACGAGCAGTACTTC.

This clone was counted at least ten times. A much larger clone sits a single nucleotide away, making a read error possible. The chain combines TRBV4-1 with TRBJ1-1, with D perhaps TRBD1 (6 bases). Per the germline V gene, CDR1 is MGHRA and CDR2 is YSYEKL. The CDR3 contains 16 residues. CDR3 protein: CAGSPTWGAPNTEAFF. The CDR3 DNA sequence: TGCGCCGGCAGCCCAACCTGGGGGGCCCCGAACACTGAAGCTTTCTTT.

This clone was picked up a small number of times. CDR3 coding DNA: TGTGCCAGCAGTCCGGGACTAGCGGGCTACGAGCAGTACTTC. It encodes CASSPGLAGYEQYF. The chain carries TRBV6-1 and TRBJ2-7; 12 nucleotides align to TRBD2. This CDR3 region has 14 residues. Germline loops: CDR1 MNHNS, CDR2 SASEGT. V was pared by 5 bases and J by 3 bases, with 2 bases of the junction left unmatched.

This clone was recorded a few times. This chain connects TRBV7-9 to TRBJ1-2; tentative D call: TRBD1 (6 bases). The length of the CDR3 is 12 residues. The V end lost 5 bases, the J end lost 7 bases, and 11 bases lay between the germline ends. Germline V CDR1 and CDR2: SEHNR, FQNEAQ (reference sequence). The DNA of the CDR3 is TGTGCCAGCAGCCAAGGGACATTTGGCTACACCTTC. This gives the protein CASSQGTFGYTF.

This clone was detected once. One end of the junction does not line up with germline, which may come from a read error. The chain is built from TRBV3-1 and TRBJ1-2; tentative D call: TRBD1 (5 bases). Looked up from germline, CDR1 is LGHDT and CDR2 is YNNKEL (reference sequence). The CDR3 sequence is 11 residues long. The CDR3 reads CASSQGVGLAF. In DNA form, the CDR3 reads TGTGCCAGCAGCCAGGGGGTCGGTTTAGCCTTC.

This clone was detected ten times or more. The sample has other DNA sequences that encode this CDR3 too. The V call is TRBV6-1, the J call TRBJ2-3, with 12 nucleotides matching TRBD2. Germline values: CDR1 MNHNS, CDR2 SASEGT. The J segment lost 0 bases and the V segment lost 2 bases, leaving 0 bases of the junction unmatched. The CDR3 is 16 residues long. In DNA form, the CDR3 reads TGTGCCAGCAGTGAACTAGCGGGAGGGAGCACAGATACGCAGTATTTT. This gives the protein CASSELAGGSTDTQYF.

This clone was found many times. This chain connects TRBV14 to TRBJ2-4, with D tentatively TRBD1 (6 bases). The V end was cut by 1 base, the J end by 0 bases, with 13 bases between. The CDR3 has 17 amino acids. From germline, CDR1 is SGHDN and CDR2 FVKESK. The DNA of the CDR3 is TGTGCCAGCAGCCAAGGGGCAGGGGTACAAGCCAAAAACATTCAGTACTTC. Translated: CASSQGAGVQAKNIQYF.

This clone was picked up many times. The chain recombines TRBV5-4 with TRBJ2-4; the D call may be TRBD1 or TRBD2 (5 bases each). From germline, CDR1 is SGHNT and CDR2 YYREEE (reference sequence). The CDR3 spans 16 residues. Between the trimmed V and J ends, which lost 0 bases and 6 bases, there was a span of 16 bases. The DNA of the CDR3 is TGTGCCAGCAGCTTGGAAGGGACCCACGCCGCAAACATTCAGTACTTC. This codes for CASSLEGTHAANIQYF.

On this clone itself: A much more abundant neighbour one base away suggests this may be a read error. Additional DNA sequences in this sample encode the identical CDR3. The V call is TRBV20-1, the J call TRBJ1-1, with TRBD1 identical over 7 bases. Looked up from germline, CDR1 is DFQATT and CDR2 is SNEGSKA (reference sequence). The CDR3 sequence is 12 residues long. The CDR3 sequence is CKPTGLNTEAFF. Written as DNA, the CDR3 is TGCAAACCGACAGGGCTGAACACTGAAGCTTTCTTT.

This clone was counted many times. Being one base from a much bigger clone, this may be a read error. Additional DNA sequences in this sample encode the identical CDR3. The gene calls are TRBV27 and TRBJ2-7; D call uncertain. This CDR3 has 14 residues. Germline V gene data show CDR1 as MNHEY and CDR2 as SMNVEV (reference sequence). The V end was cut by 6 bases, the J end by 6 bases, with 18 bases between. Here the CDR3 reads CASSLHGQLGEQYF. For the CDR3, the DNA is TGTGCCAGCAGCTTACATGGCCAGTTGGGCGAGCAGTACTTC.

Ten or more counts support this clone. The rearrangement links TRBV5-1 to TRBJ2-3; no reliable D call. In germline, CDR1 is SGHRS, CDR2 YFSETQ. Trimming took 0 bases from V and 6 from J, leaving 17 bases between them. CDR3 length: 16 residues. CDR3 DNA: TGCGCCAGCAGCTTGGACGGTCTCACTTACGGGGATACGCAGTATTTT. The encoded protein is CASSLDGLTYGDTQYF.

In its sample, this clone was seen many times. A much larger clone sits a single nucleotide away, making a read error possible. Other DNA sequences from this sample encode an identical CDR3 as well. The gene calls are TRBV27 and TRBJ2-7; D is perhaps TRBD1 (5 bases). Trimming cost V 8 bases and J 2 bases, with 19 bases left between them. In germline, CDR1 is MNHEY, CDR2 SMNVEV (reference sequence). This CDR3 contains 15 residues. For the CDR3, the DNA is TGTGCCAGCTATCCAGGGTACCCGAGTCCCTACGAGCAGTACTTC. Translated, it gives CASYPGYPSPYEQYF.

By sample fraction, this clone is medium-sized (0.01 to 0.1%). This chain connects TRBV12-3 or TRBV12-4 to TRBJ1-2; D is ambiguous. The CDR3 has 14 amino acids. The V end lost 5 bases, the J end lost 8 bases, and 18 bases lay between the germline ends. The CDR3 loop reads CASSTAFLMRGYTF. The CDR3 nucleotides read TGTGCCAGCAGTACAGCCTTCCTAATGAGGGGCTACACCTTC.

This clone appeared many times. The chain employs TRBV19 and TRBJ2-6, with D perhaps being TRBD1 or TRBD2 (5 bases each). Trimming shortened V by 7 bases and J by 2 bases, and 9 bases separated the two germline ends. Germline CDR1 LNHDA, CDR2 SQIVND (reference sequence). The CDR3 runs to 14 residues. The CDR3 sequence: CASNPGPGANVLTF. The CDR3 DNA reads TGTGCCAGTAACCCGGGACCTGGGGCCAACGTCCTGACTTTC.

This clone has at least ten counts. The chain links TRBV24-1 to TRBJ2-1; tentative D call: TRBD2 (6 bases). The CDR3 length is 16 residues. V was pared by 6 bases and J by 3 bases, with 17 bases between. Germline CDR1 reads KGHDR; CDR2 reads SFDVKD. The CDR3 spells CATSPSVAESYNEQFF. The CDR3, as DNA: TGTGCCACCAGTCCCTCGGTAGCGGAGAGCTACAATGAGCAGTTCTTC.